Listed below are T cell receptor beta chains from one sample, sequenced in a study of T cell changes during pregnancy in multiple sclerosis. Only in-frame clones appear in the TCRdb table, and some are missing; sequencing was by immunoSEQ multiplex PCR. Seen here are around 110,000 clones, around 92% observed once, and the top ten hold roughly 0.82%. Sequences were derived from peripheral blood, sampled in the third trimester of pregnancy. Source of these receptors: a female donor in good health, enrolled as a control in a pregnancy study. The CDR3 runs from the conserved cysteine through the conserved F or W. Fields, in order: clone size, J gene, V gene, D gene, CDR3 protein, CDR3 DNA. The D gene is left open where the match is weak. Size tells how often a clone was seen (once, few, many) or the class of an expanded clone, and some rows leave it out.

abundance: NA
j_gene: TRBJ2-1
v_gene: TRBV15
d_gene: TRBD2
CDR3aa: CATSKWGGDPSYNEQFF
CDR3nt: TGTGCCACCAGCAAGTGGGGGGGGGACCCCTCCTACAATGAGCAGTTCTTC

abundance: NA
j_gene: TRBJ2-7
v_gene: TRBV29-1
d_gene: TRBD1
CDR3aa: CSVEGDRVNEQYF
CDR3nt: TGCAGCGTTGAGGGGGACAGGGTAAACGAGCAGTACTTC

abundance: NA
j_gene: TRBJ1-3
v_gene: TRBV13
d_gene: TRBD1
CDR3aa: CASSLGQGASGNTIYF
CDR3nt: TGTGCCAGCAGCCTCGGACAGGGGGCTTCCGGAAACACCATATATTTT

abundance: NA
j_gene: TRBJ2-5
v_gene: TRBV6-6
d_gene: NA
CDR3aa: CAGWSGETQYF
CDR3nt: TGTGCCGGGTGGTCAGGGGAGACCCAGTACTTC

abundance: NA
j_gene: TRBJ2-5
v_gene: TRBV11-3
d_gene: NA
CDR3aa: CASSKRQNQETQYF
CDR3nt: TGTGCCAGCAGCAAAAGACAGAACCAAGAGACCCAGTACTTC

abundance: NA
j_gene: TRBJ1-1
v_gene: TRBV7-9
d_gene: NA
CDR3aa: CASSFGGQGTEAFF
CDR3nt: TGTGCCAGCAGCTTCGGGGGGCAGGGCACTGAAGCTTTCTTT

abundance: NA
j_gene: TRBJ2-1
v_gene: TRBV4-1
d_gene: NA
CDR3aa: CASSQAGGPDEQFF
CDR3nt: TGCGCCAGCAGCCAAGCCGGGGGGCCCGATGAGCAGTTCTTC

abundance: NA
j_gene: TRBJ2-3
v_gene: TRBV15
d_gene: TRBD2
CDR3aa: CATSRTPGLAADTQYF
CDR3nt: TGTGCCACCAGCAGGACGCCGGGACTAGCGGCAGATACGCAGTATTTT

abundance: NA
j_gene: TRBJ2-3
v_gene: TRBV6-5
d_gene: NA
CDR3aa: CASSYSRGVSDTQYF
CDR3nt: TGTGCCAGCAGTTACTCAAGGGGTGTCTCAGATACGCAGTATTTT

abundance: once
j_gene: TRBJ2-7
v_gene: TRBV7-6
d_gene: TRBD1
CDR3aa: CASSPYGTGIYEQYF
CDR3nt: TGTGCCAGCAGCCCCTACGGGACAGGTATCTACGAGCAGTACTTC

abundance: NA
j_gene: TRBJ1-2
v_gene: TRBV2
d_gene: NA
CDR3aa: CASSARSSRPRANYGYTF
CDR3nt: TGTGCCAGCAGTGCGAGATCTTCCAGGCCCCGAGCTAACTATGGCTACACCTTC

abundance: NA
j_gene: TRBJ2-1
v_gene: TRBV6-4
d_gene: TRBD2
CDR3aa: CASSDRGESSYNEQFF
CDR3nt: TGTGCCAGCAGTGACCGGGGGGAGAGCTCCTACAATGAGCAGTTCTTC

abundance: once
j_gene: TRBJ2-5
v_gene: TRBV2
d_gene: NA
CDR3aa: CASSWRARGETQYF
CDR3nt: TGTGCCAGCAGTTGGAGGGCAAGAGGAGAGACCCAGTACTTC

abundance: NA
j_gene: TRBJ2-5
v_gene: TRBV9
d_gene: TRBD1
CDR3aa: CASSGDRGRETQYF
CDR3nt: TGTGCCAGCAGCGGCGACAGGGGGCGCGAGACCCAGTACTTC

abundance: NA
j_gene: TRBJ1-3
v_gene: TRBV29-1
d_gene: NA
CDR3aa: CSARGTESSGNTIYF
CDR3nt: TGCAGCGCAAGGGGGACGGAGAGCTCTGGAAACACCATATATTTT

abundance: NA
j_gene: TRBJ1-1
v_gene: TRBV2
d_gene: NA
CDR3aa: CASSDLGARTEAFF
CDR3nt: TGTGCCAGCAGTGATCTGGGGGCGCGGACTGAAGCTTTCTTT

abundance: NA
j_gene: TRBJ1-2
v_gene: TRBV19
d_gene: NA
CDR3aa: CASSIDNGAAYGYTF
CDR3nt: TGTGCCAGTAGTATAGATAACGGCGCGGCATATGGCTACACCTTC

abundance: NA
j_gene: TRBJ2-2
v_gene: TRBV7-3
d_gene: TRBD2
CDR3aa: CASSPGLAGGELFF
CDR3nt: TGTGCCAGCAGCCCGGGACTAGCCGGCGGGGAGCTGTTTTTT

abundance: few
j_gene: TRBJ2-7
v_gene: TRBV30
d_gene: NA
CDR3aa: CASSQDNYEQYF
CDR3nt: TGTGCCTCCTCACAGGACAACTACGAGCAGTACTTC

abundance: once
j_gene: TRBJ2-3
v_gene: TRBV4-3
d_gene: NA
CDR3aa: CASSQVSGGTQYF
CDR3nt: TGCGCCAGCAGCCAAGTGTCCGGGGGTACGCAGTATTTT

abundance: NA
j_gene: TRBJ1-1
v_gene: TRBV18
d_gene: NA
CDR3aa: CASSPTGALEAFF
CDR3nt: TGTGCCAGCTCACCCACAGGAGCCCTAGAAGCTTTCTTT

abundance: NA
j_gene: TRBJ2-7
v_gene: TRBV7-6
d_gene: TRBD2
CDR3aa: CASSSVTSTSGVYEQYF
CDR3nt: TGTGCCAGCAGCTCCGTCACATCGACTAGCGGGGTTTACGAGCAGTACTTC

abundance: NA
j_gene: TRBJ1-6
v_gene: TRBV19
d_gene: TRBD1
CDR3aa: CASKRLPGQGTNYNSPLHF
CDR3nt: TGTGCCAGTAAGCGACTCCCGGGACAGGGGACAAATTATAATTCACCCCTCCACTTT

abundance: NA
j_gene: TRBJ1-2
v_gene: TRBV5-8
d_gene: TRBD1
CDR3aa: CASSQDRDYGYTF
CDR3nt: TGTGCCAGCAGTCAGGACAGGGACTATGGCTACACCTTC

abundance: NA
j_gene: TRBJ1-2
v_gene: TRBV7-9
d_gene: NA
CDR3aa: CASSLDPYGSGYTF
CDR3nt: TGTGCCAGCAGCTTAGACCCCTACGGTAGTGGCTACACCTTC

abundance: NA
j_gene: TRBJ1-1
v_gene: TRBV5-4
d_gene: TRBD1
CDR3aa: CASSTGTGTEAFF
CDR3nt: TGTGCCAGCAGCACTGGGACAGGGACTGAAGCTTTCTTT

abundance: NA
j_gene: TRBJ1-2
v_gene: TRBV11-2
d_gene: TRBD1
CDR3aa: CASSSWTGENYGYTF
CDR3nt: TGTGCCAGCAGCTCCTGGACAGGGGAGAACTATGGCTACACCTTC

abundance: NA
j_gene: TRBJ1-1
v_gene: TRBV2
d_gene: TRBD1
CDR3aa: CASRWTGGVNTEAFF
CDR3nt: TGTGCCAGCAGGTGGACAGGGGGCGTGAACACTGAAGCTTTCTTT

abundance: NA
j_gene: TRBJ2-3
v_gene: TRBV4-1
d_gene: TRBD2
CDR3aa: CASSQESPGLASPDTQYF
CDR3nt: TGCGCCAGCAGCCAAGAGTCCCCGGGACTAGCGTCGCCAGATACGCAGTATTTT

abundance: once
j_gene: TRBJ1-2
v_gene: TRBV5-8
d_gene: NA
CDR3aa: CASSLRGRQARWDGYTF
CDR3nt: TGTGCCAGCAGCTTGCGGGGAAGACAGGCTCGTTGGGATGGCTACACCTTC

abundance: NA
j_gene: TRBJ2-1
v_gene: TRBV7-3
d_gene: NA
CDR3aa: CASTMGGPNNEQFF
CDR3nt: TGTGCCAGCACCATGGGGGGGCCCAACAATGAGCAGTTCTTC

abundance: NA
j_gene: TRBJ1-1
v_gene: TRBV6-1
d_gene: NA
CDR3aa: CASREGGRVNTEAFF
CDR3nt: TGTGCCAGCCGTGAAGGGGGGCGGGTGAACACTGAAGCTTTCTTT

abundance: NA
j_gene: TRBJ1-5
v_gene: TRBV6-4
d_gene: NA
CDR3aa: CASSEQGGNQPQHF
CDR3nt: TGTGCCAGCAGTGAACAGGGAGGCAATCAGCCCCAGCATTTT

abundance: NA
j_gene: TRBJ1-1
v_gene: TRBV28
d_gene: NA
CDR3aa: CASSLTNSEAFF
CDR3nt: TGTGCCAGCAGTTTGACGAACAGTGAAGCTTTCTTT

abundance: NA
j_gene: TRBJ1-5
v_gene: TRBV5-4
d_gene: NA
CDR3aa: CASSLGGQGKGNQPQHF
CDR3nt: TGTGCCAGCAGCTTGGGGGGGCAGGGGAAAGGCAATCAGCCCCAGCATTTT

abundance: NA
j_gene: TRBJ2-1
v_gene: TRBV6-4
d_gene: TRBD2
CDR3aa: CASSYTSGGANEQFF
CDR3nt: TGTGCCAGCAGTTACACTAGCGGGGGGGCCAATGAGCAGTTCTTC

abundance: NA
j_gene: TRBJ1-1
v_gene: TRBV11-3
d_gene: NA
CDR3aa: CASSLGRGREAFF
CDR3nt: TGTGCCAGCAGCTTAGGCAGGGGCCGAGAAGCTTTCTTT

abundance: NA
j_gene: TRBJ1-5
v_gene: TRBV19
d_gene: NA
CDR3aa: CASSTGKRGQQPQHF
CDR3nt: TGTGCCAGTAGTACCGGCAAGAGGGGACAACAGCCCCAGCATTTT

abundance: NA
j_gene: TRBJ2-2
v_gene: TRBV19
d_gene: TRBD1
CDR3aa: CACRDREIAGDTGELFF
CDR3nt: TGTGCCTGCAGGGACAGGGAGATAGCGGGTGACACCGGGGAGCTGTTTTTT

abundance: NA
j_gene: TRBJ1-4
v_gene: TRBV30
d_gene: NA
CDR3aa: CAWSGGYNEKLFF
CDR3nt: TGTGCCTGGAGCGGGGGATATAATGAAAAACTGTTTTTT